These 8 T cell receptor beta chains were sequenced from one sample in a study of T cells in Graves' hyperthyroidism and ophthalmopathy. The TCR beta CDR3 regions underwent amplification using RNA transcripts as the source. An initial round of RT-PCR targeting the TCR CDR3 relied on the HTBI primer set. TCRdb redid the calling of the multiplex PCR reads with MiXCR, one entry per CDR3 protein. The sample includes about 610,000 distinct CDR3 sequences, roughly 14% of them seen just once. Source material: blood. Receptor source: a woman aged 40 to 50 with Graves' ophthalmopathy.

Ten or more counts support this clonotype. J is TRBJ1-2 and V is TRBV19, with 7 bases aligning to TRBD1. Germline-derived CDR1 and CDR2 are LNHDA and SQIVND (reference sequence). CDR3 length equals 14 residues. Trimming at V came to 7 bases and at J to 8 bases, leaving 13 bases not matched to a gene. CDR3: CASTPGQQVSGYTF. CDR3 DNA sequence: TGTGCCAGTACCCCGGGACAGCAGGTATCCGGCTACACCTTC.

This clonotype was seen at least ten times. The genes are TRBV19 and TRBJ1-2; D unclear. The V and J ends lost 3 bases and 3 bases respectively, with 8 bases between them. CDR1 and CDR2 (germline): LNHDA, SQIVND (reference sequence). The CDR3 sequence is 13 residues long. In nucleotides, the CDR3 is TGTGCCAGTAGTATCTCCCTACACTATGGCTACACCTTC. Its translation is CASSISLHYGYTF.

At least ten counts were recorded for this clonotype. The chain is built from TRBV30 and TRBJ2-7, with TRBD2 matching 7 bases. CDR1 and CDR2 from the germline V gene are GTSNPN and SVGIG (reference sequence). Trimming took 4 bases from V and 7 from J; bases not matched to a gene: 7. This CDR3 has 12 amino acids. As DNA, the CDR3 is TGTGCCTGGAATAGCGGGCCGGGAGAGCAGTACTTC. Its translation is CAWNSGPGEQYF.

At least ten counts were recorded for this clonotype. This chain connects TRBV12-3 or TRBV12-4 to TRBJ2-2; TRBD2 aligns across 14 bases. The J segment lost 1 base and the V segment lost 0 bases, leaving 4 bases of the junction unmatched. The CDR3 spans 19 residues. This chain's CDR3 is CASSLAFGTSGGNTGELFF. The CDR3 DNA reads as TGTGCCAGCAGTTTAGCGTTCGGGACTAGCGGGGGGAACACCGGGGAGCTGTTTTTT.

CDR3 DNA: TGTGCCAGCAGTTTAAGCGGGACAGTTACCTACGAGCAGTACTTC. Translation: CASSLSGTVTYEQYF. The chain couples TRBV28 to TRBJ2-7, with D perhaps being TRBD1 or TRBD2 (7 bases each). Germline CDR1 MDHEN, CDR2 SYDVKM. The CDR3 runs to 15 residues. V lost 2 bases, J lost 2 bases, and 13 bases lay in between.

This clonotype has only one observation. The gene calls are TRBV3-1 and TRBJ2-5, with 10 bases lining up with TRBD2. V dropped 4 bases and J dropped 3; count of bases not matched to a gene: 8. Germline CDR1 LGHDT, CDR2 YNNKEL (reference sequence). The CDR3 has 16 amino acids. DNA for the CDR3: TGTGCCAGCAGCCGAAAGGGTAGCGGGAGGAAAGAGACCCAGTACTTC. Its translation: CASSRKGSGRKETQYF.

This clonotype was counted only a few times. The chain uses TRBV6-1 and TRBJ1-1, with D possibly TRBD1 on 6 matching bases. Germline CDR1 MNHNS, CDR2 SASEGT. Trimming left V 7 bases short and J 5 bases short, with 17 bases between. This CDR3 region has 14 residues. The CDR3 DNA is TGTGCCAGCACCCAGGCGGGGGGCGTGACTGAAGCTTTCTTT. It is translated as CASTQAGGVTEAFF.

This clonotype was seen ten or more times. The V and J genes are TRBV19 and TRBJ1-1, with TRBD1 matching over 9 bases. The CDR3 sequence is 20 residues long. After removal of 0 bases from V and 3 bases from J, the junction contained 17 bases not matched to a gene. Germline loops: CDR1 LNHDA, CDR2 SQIVND (reference sequence). As DNA, the CDR3 is TGTGCCAGTAGTATAGATCCGCTCAACTGGGGGACAGGGAGGGACACTGAAGCTTTCTTT. It specifies CASSIDPLNWGTGRDTEAFF.